These 32 T cell receptor beta chains came from one sample sequenced in a study of Graves' ophthalmopathy and Graves' hyperthyroidism (dated by TCRdb to 2016 to 2019). Reads for this sample came from an Illumina HiSeq 2000. TCR beta CDR3 regions were amplified from RNA transcripts for repertoire sequencing. The first round of RT-PCR was done with HTBI primers and the Qiagen OneStep RT-PCR kit, and was followed by a second round of multiplex PCR, then size selection and purification. Through fastp at Q25 and MiXCR, TCRdb rebuilt clones from the public reads, retaining in-frame beta chains. For every CDR3 protein sequence, its rows merge into one entry that carries the most common genes and DNA. The sample profile shows 450,000 or so distinct CDR3 sequences; around an eighth of them were found once. The ten largest clones capture approximately 9.8% of the sample. Source material: blood. These receptors all stem from a woman aged 25 to 39 with Graves' ophthalmopathy. Donor details come from another sample of the same person, matched by shared clones.

The sample holds many counts of this clonotype. This chain joins TRBV19 and TRBJ2-7; D possibly corresponds to TRBD1 (6 bases). Germline V gene lookup returns CDR1 LNHDA and CDR2 SQIVND (reference sequence). The CDR3 runs to 14 residues. Trimming removed 4 bases from V and 3 bases from J, with 13 bases in between. The CDR3 DNA sequence: TGTGCCAGTAGTACTTCCGGGACAAACTACGAGCAGTACTTC. It is translated as CASSTSGTNYEQYF. The variable domain in full, with the rest retrieved from reference TRBV19 and TRBJ2-7, is DGGITQSPKYLFRKEGQNVTLSCEQNLNHDAMYWYRQDPGQGLRLIYYSQIVNDFQKGDIAEGYSVSREKKESFPLTVTSAQKNPTAFYLCASSTSGTNYEQYFGPGTRLTVT.

This clonotype was counted many times. The chain employs TRBV20-1 and TRBJ1-2, with D maybe TRBD1 (5 bases). The germline V gene encodes CDR1 DFQATT and CDR2 SNEGSKA (reference sequence). V gave up 0 bases and J gave up 1 base, with 15 bases separating them. The CDR3 covers 16 residues. The CDR3 is CSAREPAGGDNYGYTF. The DNA of the CDR3 is TGCAGTGCTAGAGAGCCAGCGGGGGGGGATAACTATGGCTACACCTTC.

This clonotype was counted many times. This sequence joins TRBV6-2 or TRBV6-3 and TRBJ1-5; the match to TRBD1 covers 8 bases. The CDR3 contains 18 residues. J lost 1 base, V lost 6 bases, and 14 bases had no gene match. Per germline, CDR1 MNHEY and CDR2 SVGEGT. In nucleotides, the CDR3 is TGTGCCAGCAGGGGAAGACAGGGGTTGGGATTGAGCAATCAGCCCCAGCATTTT. Translating gives CASRGRQGLGLSNQPQHF.

This clonotype has more than one count but fewer than ten. The chain uses TRBV5-1 and TRBJ2-7, with D possibly being TRBD2 (6 bases). The CDR3 is 14 amino acids. Trimming took off 6 bases at V and 0 bases at J, with 13 bases between the two ends. Germline lookup yields CDR1 SGHRS and CDR2 YFSETQ. CDR3 DNA sequence: TGCGCCAGCACTCCGGGGGTGAGCTCCTACGAGCAGTACTTC. Its protein is CASTPGVSSYEQYF.

The V and J genes are TRBV12-3 or TRBV12-4 and TRBJ1-5; D is possibly TRBD1 (6 bases). V lost 6 bases, J lost 2 bases, and 14 bases lay in between. The CDR3 is 15 residues long. The CDR3 reads CASSQGLWGNQPQHF. The CDR3 DNA follows: TGTGCCAGCAGCCAGGGGCTTTGGGGCAATCAGCCCCAGCATTTT.

Turning to this clonotype: A much larger clone differs from this one at a single base, so this may be a read error. The chain uses TRBV25-1 and TRBJ2-7; no clear D. The germline V gene encodes CDR1 MGHDK and CDR2 SYGVNS. CDR3 size: 13 residues. The CDR3 nucleotides read TGTGTCAGCAGTGGAGTCTCTTACTACGAGCAGTACTTC. Translated, it gives CVSSGVSYYEQYF.

This clonotype was found a few times. This rearrangement joins TRBV18 to TRBJ1-2; D is possibly TRBD1 (5 bases). This CDR3 comprises 16 residues. V was cut by 6 bases and J by 0 bases, with 17 bases left in between. Germline values: CDR1 KGHSH, CDR2 LQKENI. The CDR3 protein is CASSNQGGATNYGYTF. CDR3 nucleotide sequence: TGTGCCAGCTCCAACCAGGGAGGGGCTACTAACTATGGCTACACCTTC.

This rearrangement joins TRBV7-9 to TRBJ1-2; TRBD1 matches 9 bases. The V gene's germline CDR1 is SEHNR and CDR2 FQNEAQ (reference sequence). V was clipped by 5 bases and J by 8 bases; unmatched bases: 6. The CDR3 has 13 residues. CDR3 coding DNA: TGTGCCAGCAGCCCAGGGACAGGGAACGGCTACACCTTC. It translates to CASSPGTGNGYTF.

Ten or more counts support this clonotype. This rearrangement joins TRBV28 to TRBJ1-1; D gene unclear. Trimming cost V 7 bases and J 1 base, with 4 bases left between them. The germline V gene encodes CDR1 MDHEN and CDR2 SYDVKM. This CDR3 region has 11 residues. The CDR3 DNA follows: TGTGCCAGCATCGAGAACACTGAAGCTTTCTTT. This gives the protein CASIENTEAFF. The entire variable domain, with the rest obtained from reference TRBV28 and TRBJ1-1, is as follows: DVKVTQSSRYLVKRTGEKVFLECVQDMDHENMFWYRQDPGLGLRLIYFSYDVKMKEKGDIPEGYSVSREKKERFSLILESASTNQTSMYLCASIENTEAFFGQGTRLTVV.

Only a few counts were recorded for this clonotype. Possible read error: a much larger clone is one base away. This chain joins TRBV4-1 and TRBJ1-2, with 8 nucleotides matching TRBD1. Germline CDR1 reads MGHRA; CDR2 reads YSYEKL. CDR3 length: 15 amino acids. The CDR3 sequence is CASSQETGVWYDYTF. The CDR3 DNA sequence: TGCGCCAGCAGCCAAGAGACAGGGGTTTGGTATGACTACACCTTC.

This clonotype has at least ten counts. This rearrangement joins TRBV12-5 to TRBJ1-5; D gene uncertain. The germline V and J ends were trimmed by 5 bases and 5 bases, with 7 bases remaining between them. The CDR3 is 12 amino acids. Germline V gives CDR1 LGHNT, CDR2 FRNRAP. CDR3 protein: CASGPSYQPQHF. The CDR3 DNA reads TGTGCTAGTGGTCCATCGTATCAGCCCCAGCATTTT.

This clonotype has a count of ten or more. V is TRBV15 and J is TRBJ2-4; 8 nucleotides agree with TRBD1. CDR1 is LNHNV, CDR2 YYDKDF, per germline (reference sequence). The V and J ends lost 2 bases and 6 bases, in that order; junction bases with no gene match: 9. The length of the CDR3 is 16 residues. The CDR3 region is CATSRPPGQGLNIQYF. The CDR3 nucleotides read TGTGCCACCAGCAGACCCCCCGGACAGGGATTAAACATTCAGTACTTC. Drawing the rest from reference TRBV15 and TRBJ2-4, the complete variable domain is DAMVIQNPRYQVTQFGKPVTLSCSQTLNHNVMYWYQQKSSQAPKLLFHYYDKDFNNEADTPDNFQSRRPNTSFCFLDIRSPGLGDTAMYLCATSRPPGQGLNIQYFGAGTRLSVL.

This clonotype was detected many times. The chain joins TRBV28 to TRBJ2-7; 8 bases are shared with TRBD1. The CDR3 consists of 15 residues. V dropped 5 bases and J dropped 2; count of bases not matched to a gene: 8. Germline values: CDR1 MDHEN, CDR2 SYDVKM. DNA for the CDR3: TGTGCCAGCAGTACACCCACGACAGGGGCCTACGAGCAGTACTTC. Translation: CASSTPTTGAYEQYF.

The sample holds many counts of this clonotype. J is TRBJ1-1 and V is TRBV4-1; 8 bases fit TRBD1. Germline CDR1 is MGHRA and CDR2 is YSYEKL. The CDR3 spans 19 residues. V was clipped by 4 bases and J by 1 base; unmatched bases: 17. In DNA, the CDR3 is TGCGCCAGCAGCCTCCAGTTGGACAGGGCGTCTCTAACGAACACTGAAGCTTTCTTT. It yields the protein CASSLQLDRASLTNTEAFF.

The sample holds a few counts of this clonotype. V is TRBV18 and J is TRBJ2-7, with a weak D call TRBD2 (5 bases). The CDR3 totals 13 residues. Trimming left V 0 bases short and J 9 bases short, with 12 bases between. Germline V gene lookup returns CDR1 KGHSH and CDR2 LQKENI. Here the CDR3 DNA reads TGTGCCAGCTCACCACCAGGCGCCCGGGGGCAGTACTTC. It specifies CASSPPGARGQYF.

The table lists this clonotype with many counts. This chain connects TRBV30 to TRBJ1-2; maybe TRBD1 (6 bases). The CDR3 contains 11 residues. The V end lost 8 bases, the J end lost 7 bases, and 14 bases lay between the germline ends. Germline V gene lookup returns CDR1 GTSNPN and CDR2 SVGIG (reference sequence). CDR3 amino acids: CAIQQGLGYTF. In DNA form, the CDR3 reads TGTGCCATCCAACAGGGACTTGGCTACACCTTC.

The gene calls are TRBV28 and TRBJ2-2; D is perhaps TRBD2 (6 bases). V lost 6 bases to trimming and J lost 6 bases, with 17 bases between them. Germline V gene sequence: CDR1 MDHEN, CDR2 SYDVKM. The CDR3 is 15 residues long. CDR3 coding DNA: TGTGCCAGCAGCTATAGGGGAGGCCTCGCCGGGGAGCTGTTTTTT. Its protein product is CASSYRGGLAGELFF.

At least ten counts were recorded for this clonotype. CDR3 region: CASTRGGQGDTEAFF. The CDR3 DNA reads TGTGCCAGCACCAGGGGGGGACAGGGGGACACTGAAGCTTTCTTT. This chain uses TRBV6-1 with TRBJ1-1, with TRBD1 matching 11 bases. Per the germline V gene, CDR1 is MNHNS and CDR2 is SASEGT. Trimming at V came to 7 bases and at J to 3 bases, leaving 7 bases not matched to a gene. This CDR3 has 15 amino acids.

This clonotype came up a few times. A much larger clone differs by one base, so this may be a read error. The chain links TRBV5-1 to TRBJ1-6; unclear D gene. CDR3 length equals 13 residues. From germline, CDR1 is SGHRS and CDR2 YFSETQ. The CDR3 here is CASSLGRDSHLHF. In DNA form, the CDR3 reads TGCGCCAGCAGCTTGGGACGGGATTCACACCTCCACTTT. The full variable domain, in which reference TRBV5-1 and TRBJ1-6 provide the parts outside the CDR3, is KAGVTQTPRYLIKTRGQQVTLSCSPISGHRSVSWYQQTPGQGLQFLFEYFSETQRNKGNFPGRFSGRQFSNSRSEMNVSTLELGDSALYLCASSLGRDSHLHFGNGTRLTVT.

In this sample, this clonotype turned up many times. The gene calls are TRBV28 and TRBJ2-7; 8 bases are shared with TRBD2. The V gene end was trimmed by 2 bases and the J gene end by 3 bases; junction bases not matched to a gene: 9. Germline V lookup: CDR1 MDHEN, CDR2 SYDVKM. This CDR3 spans 16 amino acids. This CDR3 is CASSLGAGGGGYEQYF. CDR3 bases: TGTGCCAGCAGTTTAGGGGCCGGGGGGGGAGGCTACGAGCAGTACTTC.

This clonotype was seen at least ten times. This chain joins TRBV12-3 or TRBV12-4 and TRBJ1-1; D not resolved. The V and J ends lost 7 bases and 0 bases respectively, with 9 bases between them. CDR3 length: 13 residues. The CDR3: CASINQVNTEAFF. Written as DNA, the CDR3 is TGTGCCAGCATTAACCAGGTGAACACTGAAGCTTTCTTT.

This clonotype has at least ten counts. The chain links TRBV6-7 to TRBJ2-5; D is unclear. TRBV6-7 falls under the ORF class, with uncertain function. Trimming removed 3 bases at V and 9 bases at J, with 11 bases between. The CDR3 loop spans 12 amino acids. CDR3 in DNA: TGTGCCAGCAGTTATTGGGCGTGGCCCCAGTACTTC. Protein: CASSYWAWPQYF.

This clonotype showed up many times. This chain joins TRBV6-2 or TRBV6-3 and TRBJ2-7, with D tentatively TRBD1 (6 bases). This CDR3 region has 15 residues. CDR1 is MNHEY and CDR2 is SVGEGT in the germline V gene. The V end was cut by 6 bases, the J end by 0 bases, with 15 bases between. CDR3 nucleotide sequence: TGTGCCAGCAGGCCCGACAGGATGGGCTCCTACGAGCAGTACTTC. Amino acid sequence: CASRPDRMGSYEQYF.

This clonotype was observed a handful of times. The V call is TRBV7-8, the J call TRBJ2-2, with 11 bases that match TRBD1. This CDR3 is built from 16 residues. Germline CDR1 and CDR2: SGHVS and FQNEAQ. With 5 bases clipped from V and 4 bases from J, the junction kept 6 bases outside the gene matches. DNA for the CDR3: TGTGCCAGCAGCCCTTTCGGGACAGGGGGCACCGGGGAGCTGTTTTTT. It is translated as CASSPFGTGGTGELFF.

This clonotype came up many times. CDR3 sequence: CASSFSRYEAFF. DNA for the CDR3: TGTGCCAGCAGTTTCTCCAGATATGAAGCTTTCTTT. The chain combines TRBV12-3 or TRBV12-4 with TRBJ1-1; D unclear. Trimming shortened V by 3 bases and J by 7 bases, and 9 bases separated the two germline ends. The CDR3 length is 12 residues.

In its sample, this clonotype was seen many times. Sequence at one end of the junction differs from germline and may be a read error. The rearrangement links TRBV12-3 or TRBV12-4 to TRBJ1-6; D not certain. The CDR3 is made up of 13 amino acids. The CDR3 spells CASSLEDNTPLHF. The CDR3 DNA reads TGTGCCAGCAGTTTGGAGGATAATACACCCCTCCACTTT.

This clonotype appeared a few times. The chain joins TRBV4-1 to TRBJ2-7, with D hard to call. V was pared by 0 bases and J by 5 bases, with 11 bases between. Germline V gene data show CDR1 as MGHRA and CDR2 as YSYEKL. The CDR3 is 14 residues long. The DNA of the CDR3 is TGCGCCAGCAGCCAAGAGGTAAACTCGAACGAGCAGTACTTC. Protein sequence: CASSQEVNSNEQYF.

There are a few counts of this clonotype. This rearrangement joins TRBV28 to TRBJ1-6; perhaps TRBD1 as D (6 bases). This CDR3 has 13 amino acids. Trimming stripped 6 bases from V and 8 bases from J, with 11 bases between. The V gene's germline CDR1 is MDHEN and CDR2 SYDVKM. The DNA of the CDR3 is TGTGCCAGCAGGACAGGAGCCCATTCACCCCTCCACTTT. It translates to CASRTGAHSPLHF.

This clonotype was detected many times. The V call is TRBV18, the J call TRBJ1-5; 8 bases line up with TRBD1. Germline V lookup: CDR1 KGHSH, CDR2 LQKENI. The J segment lost 3 bases and the V segment lost 8 bases, leaving 6 bases of the junction unmatched. The CDR3 sequence is 14 residues long. This CDR3 reads CASSPTGVNQPQHF. In DNA, the CDR3 is TGTGCCAGCAGTCCGACAGGGGTCAATCAGCCCCAGCATTTT.

This clonotype was observed a handful of times. The gene calls are TRBV5-3 and TRBJ2-2; 8 bases are shared with TRBD2. TRBV5-3 is placed among ORFs of uncertain function. The V segment lost 8 bases and the J segment 6 bases; nucleotides outside the gene matches: 12. The CDR3 contains 15 residues. As DNA, the CDR3 is TGTGCCAGCAGTTGGCAAGGACTAGCTCCCGGGGAGCTGTTTTTT. It codes for CASSWQGLAPGELFF.

This clonotype was counted many times. This chain links TRBV29-1 with TRBJ1-2, with 7 positions matching TRBD1. Germline CDR1 SQVTM, CDR2 ANQGSEA. The CDR3 extends over 12 amino acids. In nucleotides, the CDR3 is TGCGGAGCGACAGGGTATGACTATGGCTACACCTTC. It specifies CGATGYDYGYTF.

This clonotype was detected ten times or more. V is TRBV7-9 and J is TRBJ2-7, with D tentatively TRBD1 or TRBD2 (5 bases each). With 5 bases removed from V and 3 bases from J, the gap between germline ends came to 17 bases. CDR1 and CDR2 (germline): SEHNR, FQNEAQ (reference sequence). This CDR3 has 15 residues. DNA for the CDR3: TGTGCCAGCAGCGAGGGAACGGGACCCAACTACGAGCAGTACTTC. It translates to CASSEGTGPNYEQYF.